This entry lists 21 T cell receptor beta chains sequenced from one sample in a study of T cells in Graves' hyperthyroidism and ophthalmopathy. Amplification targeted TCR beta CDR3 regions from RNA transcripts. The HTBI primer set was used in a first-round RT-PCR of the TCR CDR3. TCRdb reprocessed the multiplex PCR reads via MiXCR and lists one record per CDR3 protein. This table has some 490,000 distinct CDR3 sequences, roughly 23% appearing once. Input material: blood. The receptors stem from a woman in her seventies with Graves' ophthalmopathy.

CDR3 nucleotide sequence: TGCAGTGCGCATGGACAGCTAGCCAAAAACATTCAGTACTTC. Translation: CSAHGQLAKNIQYF. The rearrangement uses TRBV20-1 and TRBJ2-4; D perhaps matches TRBD1 (6 bases). The CDR3 spans 14 residues. The ends were cut back, 6 bases at V and 0 bases at J, with 12 bases in the middle. The germline CDR1 and CDR2 sequences are DFQATT and SNEGSKA (reference sequence).

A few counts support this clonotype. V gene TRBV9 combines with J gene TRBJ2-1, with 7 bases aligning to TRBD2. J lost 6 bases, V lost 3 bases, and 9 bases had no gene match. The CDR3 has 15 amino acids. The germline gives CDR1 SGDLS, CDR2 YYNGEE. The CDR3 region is CASSGGGGSGNEQFF. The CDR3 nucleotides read TGTGCCAGCAGCGGGGGGGGTGGCTCCGGCAATGAGCAGTTCTTC.

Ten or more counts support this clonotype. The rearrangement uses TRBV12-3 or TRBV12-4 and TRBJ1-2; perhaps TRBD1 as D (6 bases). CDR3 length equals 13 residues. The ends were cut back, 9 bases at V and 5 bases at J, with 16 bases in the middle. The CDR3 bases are TGTGCCAGTGAGGGGGGCAGTGGATATGGCTACACCTTC. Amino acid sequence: CASEGGSGYGYTF.

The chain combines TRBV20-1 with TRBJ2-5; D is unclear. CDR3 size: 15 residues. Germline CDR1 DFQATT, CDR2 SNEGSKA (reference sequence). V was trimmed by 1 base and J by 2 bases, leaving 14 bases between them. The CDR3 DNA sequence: TGCAGTGCTAGAGGACCCCTTCCCGCACAAGAGACCCAGTACTTC. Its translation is CSARGPLPAQETQYF.

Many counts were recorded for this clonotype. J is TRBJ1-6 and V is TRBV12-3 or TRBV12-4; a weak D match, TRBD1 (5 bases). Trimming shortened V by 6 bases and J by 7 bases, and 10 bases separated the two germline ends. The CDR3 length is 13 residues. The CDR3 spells CASRRTGNSPLHF. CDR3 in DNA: TGTGCCAGCAGAAGAACAGGAAATTCACCCCTCCACTTT.

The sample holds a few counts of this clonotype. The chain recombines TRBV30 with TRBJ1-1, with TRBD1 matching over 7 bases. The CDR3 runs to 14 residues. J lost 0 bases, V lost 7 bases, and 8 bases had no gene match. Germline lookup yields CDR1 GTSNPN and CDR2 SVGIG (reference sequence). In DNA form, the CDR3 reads TGTGCCTTCTACAGACAGGGTATGAACACTGAAGCTTTCTTT. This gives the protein CAFYRQGMNTEAFF. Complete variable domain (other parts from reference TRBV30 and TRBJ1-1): SQTIHQWPATLVQPVGSPLSLECTVEGTSNPNLYWYRQAAGRGLQLLFYSVGIGQISSEVPQNLSASRPQDRQFILSSKKLLLSDSGFYLCAFYRQGMNTEAFFGQGTRLTVV.

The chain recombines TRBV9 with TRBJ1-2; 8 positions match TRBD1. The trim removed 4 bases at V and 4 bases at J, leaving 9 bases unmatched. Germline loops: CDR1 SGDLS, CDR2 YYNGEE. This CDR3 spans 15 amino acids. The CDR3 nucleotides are TGTGCCAGCAGCCCAGACCAGGGGGCGGGCTATGGCTACACCTTC. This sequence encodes CASSPDQGAGYGYTF.

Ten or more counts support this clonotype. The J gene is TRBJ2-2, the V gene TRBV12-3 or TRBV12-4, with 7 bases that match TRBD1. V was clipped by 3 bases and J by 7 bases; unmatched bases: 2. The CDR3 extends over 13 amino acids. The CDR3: CASSFTGDGELFF. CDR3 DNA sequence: TGTGCCAGCAGTTTTACAGGGGACGGGGAGCTGTTTTTT.

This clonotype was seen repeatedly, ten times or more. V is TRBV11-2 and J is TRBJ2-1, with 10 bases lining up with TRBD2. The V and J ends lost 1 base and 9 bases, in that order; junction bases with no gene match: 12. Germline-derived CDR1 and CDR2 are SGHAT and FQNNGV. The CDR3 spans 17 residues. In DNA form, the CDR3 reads TGTGCCAGCAGCTTAGTAATCCCAGCGGGAGGGCCCTCTGAGCAGTTCTTC. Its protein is CASSLVIPAGGPSEQFF.

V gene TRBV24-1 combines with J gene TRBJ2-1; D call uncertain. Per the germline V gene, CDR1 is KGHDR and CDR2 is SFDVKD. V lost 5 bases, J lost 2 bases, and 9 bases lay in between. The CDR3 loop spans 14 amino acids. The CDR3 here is CATSGTDPYNEQFF. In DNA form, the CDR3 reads TGTGCCACCAGTGGGACGGACCCCTACAATGAGCAGTTCTTC.

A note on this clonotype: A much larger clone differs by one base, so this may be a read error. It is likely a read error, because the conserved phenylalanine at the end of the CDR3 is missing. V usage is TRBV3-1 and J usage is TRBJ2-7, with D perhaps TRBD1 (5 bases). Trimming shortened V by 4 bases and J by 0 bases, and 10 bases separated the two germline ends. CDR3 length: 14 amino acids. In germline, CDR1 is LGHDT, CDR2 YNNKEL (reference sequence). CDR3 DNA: TGTGCCAGCAGCCGGGGCCTCCTCTCCTACGAGCAGTACCTC. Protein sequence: CASSRGLLSYEQYL.

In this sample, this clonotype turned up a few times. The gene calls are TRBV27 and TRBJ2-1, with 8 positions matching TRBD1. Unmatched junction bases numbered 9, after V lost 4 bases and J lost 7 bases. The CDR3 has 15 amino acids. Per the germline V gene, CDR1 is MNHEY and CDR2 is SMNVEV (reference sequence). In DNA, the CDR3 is TGTGCCAGCAGTTCCGGGACAGGAGGAAGGAATGAGCAGTTCTTC. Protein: CASSSGTGGRNEQFF.

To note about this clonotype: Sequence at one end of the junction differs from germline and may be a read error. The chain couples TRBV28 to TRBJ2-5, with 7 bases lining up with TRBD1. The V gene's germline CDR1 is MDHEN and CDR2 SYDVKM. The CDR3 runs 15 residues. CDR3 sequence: CAISESDRAAETQYF. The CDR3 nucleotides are TGTGCCATCAGTGAGTCTGACAGGGCGGCGGAGACCCAGTACTTC.

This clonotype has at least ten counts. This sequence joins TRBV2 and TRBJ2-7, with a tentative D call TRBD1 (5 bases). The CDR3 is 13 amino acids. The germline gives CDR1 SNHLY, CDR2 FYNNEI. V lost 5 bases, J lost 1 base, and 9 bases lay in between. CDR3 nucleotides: TGTGCCAGCAGTCCGGACACTTCCTACGAGCAGTACTTC. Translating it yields CASSPDTSYEQYF.

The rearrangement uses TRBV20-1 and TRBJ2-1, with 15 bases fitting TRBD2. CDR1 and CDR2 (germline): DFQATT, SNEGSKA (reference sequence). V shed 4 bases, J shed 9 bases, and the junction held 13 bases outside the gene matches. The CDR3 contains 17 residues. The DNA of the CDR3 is TGCAGTGCTAATCTTAACCCGGGACTAGCGGGAGGAGGTGAGCAGTTCTTC. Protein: CSANLNPGLAGGGEQFF.

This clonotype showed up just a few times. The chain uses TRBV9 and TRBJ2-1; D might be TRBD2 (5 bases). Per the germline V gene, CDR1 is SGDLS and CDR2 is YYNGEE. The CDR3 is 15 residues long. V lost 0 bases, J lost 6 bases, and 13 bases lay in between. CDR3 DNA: TGTGCCAGCAGCGTAGCAGGACTGGAAGTCAATGAGCAGTTCTTC. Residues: CASSVAGLEVNEQFF. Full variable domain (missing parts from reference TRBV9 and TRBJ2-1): DSGVTQTPKHLITATGQRVTLRCSPRSGDLSVYWYQQSLDQGLQFLIQYYNGEERAKGNILERFSAQQFPDLHSELNLSSLELGDSALYFCASSVAGLEVNEQFFGPGTRLTVL.

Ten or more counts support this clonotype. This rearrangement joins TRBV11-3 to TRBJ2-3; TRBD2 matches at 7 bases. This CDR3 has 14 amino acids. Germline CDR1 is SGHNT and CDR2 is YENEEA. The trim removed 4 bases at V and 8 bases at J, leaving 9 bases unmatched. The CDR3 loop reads CASSSRDYPLTQYF. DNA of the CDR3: TGTGCCAGCAGCTCCCGGGACTACCCTCTTACGCAGTATTTT.

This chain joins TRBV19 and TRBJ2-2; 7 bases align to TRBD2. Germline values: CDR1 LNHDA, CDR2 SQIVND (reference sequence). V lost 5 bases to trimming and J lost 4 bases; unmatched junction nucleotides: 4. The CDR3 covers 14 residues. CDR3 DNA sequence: TGTGCCAGTAGTTCCTGGACTAGCACCGGGGAGCTGTTTTTT. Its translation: CASSSWTSTGELFF.

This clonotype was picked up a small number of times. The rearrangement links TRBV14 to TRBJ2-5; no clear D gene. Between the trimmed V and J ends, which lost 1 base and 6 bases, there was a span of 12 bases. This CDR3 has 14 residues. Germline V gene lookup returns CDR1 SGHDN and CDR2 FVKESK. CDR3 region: CASSQGNSLQTQYF. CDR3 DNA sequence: TGTGCCAGCAGCCAAGGTAACAGTCTACAGACCCAGTACTTC.

The CDR3 is CSARRQGDTEAFF. The CDR3 nucleotides read TGCAGTGCTAGAAGACAGGGGGACACTGAAGCTTTCTTT. The chain carries TRBV20-1 and TRBJ1-1; 9 positions agree with TRBD1. The germline V gene has CDR1 DFQATT and CDR2 SNEGSKA (reference sequence). The J segment lost 3 bases and the V segment lost 2 bases, leaving 1 base of the junction unmatched. The CDR3 has 13 amino acids.

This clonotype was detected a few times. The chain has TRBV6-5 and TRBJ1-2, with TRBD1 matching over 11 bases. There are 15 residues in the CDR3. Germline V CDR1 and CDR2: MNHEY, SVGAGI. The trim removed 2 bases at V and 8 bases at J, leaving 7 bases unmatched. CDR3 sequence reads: CASSYLDRGLGGYTF. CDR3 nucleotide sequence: TGTGCCAGCAGTTACCTGGACAGGGGGCTAGGAGGCTACACCTTC.